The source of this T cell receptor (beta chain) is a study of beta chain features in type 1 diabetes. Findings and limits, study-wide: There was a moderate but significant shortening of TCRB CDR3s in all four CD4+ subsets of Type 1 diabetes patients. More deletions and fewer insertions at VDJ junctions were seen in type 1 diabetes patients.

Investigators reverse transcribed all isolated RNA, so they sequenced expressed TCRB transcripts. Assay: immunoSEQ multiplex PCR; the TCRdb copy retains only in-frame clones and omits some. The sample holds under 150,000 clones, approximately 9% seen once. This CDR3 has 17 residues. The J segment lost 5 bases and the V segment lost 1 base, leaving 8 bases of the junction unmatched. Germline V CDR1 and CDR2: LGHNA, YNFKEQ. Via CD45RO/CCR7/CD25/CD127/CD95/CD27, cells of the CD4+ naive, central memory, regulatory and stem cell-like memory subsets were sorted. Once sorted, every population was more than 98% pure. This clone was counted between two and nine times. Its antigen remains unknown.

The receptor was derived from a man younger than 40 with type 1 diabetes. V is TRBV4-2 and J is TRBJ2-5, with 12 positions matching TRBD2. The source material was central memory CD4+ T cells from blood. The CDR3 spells CASSQGTASGGAETQYF. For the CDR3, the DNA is TGTGCCAGCAGCCAAGGCACGGCTAGCGGGGGGGCGGAGACCCAGTACTTC.